The subject of this entry is one T cell receptor (beta chain). The antigen is not known. The data derive from a study of T cell repertoires in cytomegalovirus infection. Across the study: The public TCR beta signatures pointed to both CMV infection and matching HLA type. Findings and caveats of the study: Dominant in the ex vivo response were TCR beta clonotypes restricted by HLA-C and specific for CMV. Individuals carrying CMV plus the relevant HLA were identified by cumulative frequency of public TCR beta families.

TCRdb fed the reads into MiXCR, producing one record per CDR3 protein. Of about 140,000 distinct CDR3 sequences listed, 6.5% are singletons. The specimen sequenced was PBMCs. The sequence was collected from a human donor in good health (CMV status not recorded). Some clones in this sample may be carry-over from other donors' samples.

CDR3 sequence reads: CSARGTGSTDTQYF. For the CDR3, the DNA is TGCAGTGCTAGAGGAACAGGGTCCACAGATACGCAGTATTTT. This chain links TRBV20-1 with TRBJ2-3; a weak D match, TRBD1 (6 bases). Trimming shortened V by 1 base and J by 2 bases, and 10 bases separated the two germline ends. The V gene's germline CDR1 is DFQATT and CDR2 SNEGSKA (reference sequence). This CDR3 has 14 amino acids.